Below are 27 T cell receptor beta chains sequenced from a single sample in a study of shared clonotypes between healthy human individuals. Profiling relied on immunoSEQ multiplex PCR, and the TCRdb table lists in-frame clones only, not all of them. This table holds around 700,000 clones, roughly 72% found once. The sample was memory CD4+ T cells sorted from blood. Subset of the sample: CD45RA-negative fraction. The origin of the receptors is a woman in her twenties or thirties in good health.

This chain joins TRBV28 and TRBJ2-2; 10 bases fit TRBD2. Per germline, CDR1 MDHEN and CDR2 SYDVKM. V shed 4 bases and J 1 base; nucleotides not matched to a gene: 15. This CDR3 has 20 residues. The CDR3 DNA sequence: TGTGCCAGCAGTTCTCCCTCAATCGGACTAGCGGCGAGGAACACCGGGGAGCTGTTTTTT. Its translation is CASSSPSIGLAARNTGELFF.

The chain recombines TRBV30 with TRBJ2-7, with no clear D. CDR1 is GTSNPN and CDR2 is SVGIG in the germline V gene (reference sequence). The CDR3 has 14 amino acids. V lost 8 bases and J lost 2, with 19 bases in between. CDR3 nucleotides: TGTGCCGGATCCCCGACCCCTCTGCCCTACGAGCAGTACTTC. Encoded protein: CAGSPTPLPYEQYF.

The CDR3 sequence: CASSFGLAPFNEQFF. The DNA of the CDR3 is TGTGCCAGCAGCTTCGGACTAGCGCCTTTTAATGAGCAGTTCTTC. The chain combines TRBV7-3 with TRBJ2-1; TRBD2 aligns across 9 bases. Germline V gene data show CDR1 as SGHTA and CDR2 as FQGTGA. The CDR3 is 15 residues long. V lost 3 bases, J lost 7 bases, and 7 bases stayed unmatched.

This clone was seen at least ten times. This CDR3 is CASSPLAGGPDEQFF. The CDR3 nucleotides read TGTGCCAGCAGCCCCCTAGCGGGAGGGCCCGATGAGCAGTTCTTC. The V call is TRBV4-2, the J call TRBJ2-1; 12 bases are shared with TRBD2. Germline loops: CDR1 LGHNA, CDR2 YNFKEQ. The junction had 6 bases not matched to a gene; V was cut back by 4 bases and J by 8 bases. The CDR3 covers 15 residues.

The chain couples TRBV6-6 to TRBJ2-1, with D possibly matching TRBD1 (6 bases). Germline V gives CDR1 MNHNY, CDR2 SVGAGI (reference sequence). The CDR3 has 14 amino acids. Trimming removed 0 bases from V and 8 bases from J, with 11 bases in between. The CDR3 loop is CASSYSRGFYEQFF. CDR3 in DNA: TGTGCCAGCAGTTACTCGAGGGGGTTCTATGAGCAGTTCTTC.

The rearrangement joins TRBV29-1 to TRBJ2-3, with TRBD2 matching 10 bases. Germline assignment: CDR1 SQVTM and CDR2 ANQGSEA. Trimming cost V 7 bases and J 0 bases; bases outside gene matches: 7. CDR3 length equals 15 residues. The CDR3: CSALTSGTSTDTQYF. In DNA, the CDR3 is TGCAGCGCCTTAACTAGCGGGACTAGCACAGATACGCAGTATTTT.

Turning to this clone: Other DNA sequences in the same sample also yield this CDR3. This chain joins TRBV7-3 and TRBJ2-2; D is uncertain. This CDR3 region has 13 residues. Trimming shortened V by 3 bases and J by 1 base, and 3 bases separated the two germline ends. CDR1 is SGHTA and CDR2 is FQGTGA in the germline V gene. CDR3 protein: CASSLLNTGELFF. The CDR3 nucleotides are TGTGCCAGCAGCTTGTTGAACACCGGGGAGCTGTTTTTT.

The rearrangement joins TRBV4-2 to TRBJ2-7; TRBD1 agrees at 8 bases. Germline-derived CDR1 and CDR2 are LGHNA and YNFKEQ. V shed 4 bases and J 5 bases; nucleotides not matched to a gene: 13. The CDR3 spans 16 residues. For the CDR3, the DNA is TGTGCCAGCAGCCGGATGGGGACAGGTGGCCCTGACGAGCAGTACTTC. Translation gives CASSRMGTGGPDEQYF.

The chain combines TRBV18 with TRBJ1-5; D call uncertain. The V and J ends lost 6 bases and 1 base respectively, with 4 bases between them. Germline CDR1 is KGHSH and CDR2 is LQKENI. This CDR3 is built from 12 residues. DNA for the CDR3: TGTGCCAGCTCCGCAAGCAATCAGCCCCAGCATTTT. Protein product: CASSASNQPQHF.

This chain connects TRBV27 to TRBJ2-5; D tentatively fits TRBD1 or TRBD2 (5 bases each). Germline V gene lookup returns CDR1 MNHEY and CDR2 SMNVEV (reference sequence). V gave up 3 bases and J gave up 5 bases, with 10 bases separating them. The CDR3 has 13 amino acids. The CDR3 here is CASSFRGEETQYF. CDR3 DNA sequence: TGTGCCAGCAGTTTTAGGGGAGAGGAGACCCAGTACTTC.

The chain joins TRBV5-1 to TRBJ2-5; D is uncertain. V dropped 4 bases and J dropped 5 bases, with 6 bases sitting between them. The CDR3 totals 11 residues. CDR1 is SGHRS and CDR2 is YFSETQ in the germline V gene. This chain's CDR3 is CASSIGETQYF. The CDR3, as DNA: TGCGCCAGCAGCATAGGGGAGACCCAGTACTTC.

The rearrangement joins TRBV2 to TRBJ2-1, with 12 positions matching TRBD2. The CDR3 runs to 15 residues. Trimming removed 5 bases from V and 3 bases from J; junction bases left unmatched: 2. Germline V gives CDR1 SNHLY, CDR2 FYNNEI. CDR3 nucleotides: TGTGCCAGCAGTCGACTAGCGGGAGACTACAATGAGCAGTTCTTC. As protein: CASSRLAGDYNEQFF.

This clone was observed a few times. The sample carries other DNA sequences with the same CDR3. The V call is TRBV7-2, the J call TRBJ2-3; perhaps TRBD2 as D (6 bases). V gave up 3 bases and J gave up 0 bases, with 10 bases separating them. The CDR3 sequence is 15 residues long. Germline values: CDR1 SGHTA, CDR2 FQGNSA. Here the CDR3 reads CASSLGLISTDTQYF. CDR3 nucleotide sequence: TGTGCCAGCAGCTTGGGACTTATTAGCACAGATACGCAGTATTTT.

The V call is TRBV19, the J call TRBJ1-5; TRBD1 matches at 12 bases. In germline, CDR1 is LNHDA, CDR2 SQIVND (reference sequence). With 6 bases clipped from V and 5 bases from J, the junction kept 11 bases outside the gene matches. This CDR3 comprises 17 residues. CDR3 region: CASRSGTGGGIHQPQHF. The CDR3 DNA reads TGTGCCAGTAGATCCGGGACAGGGGGCGGAATACATCAGCCCCAGCATTTT.

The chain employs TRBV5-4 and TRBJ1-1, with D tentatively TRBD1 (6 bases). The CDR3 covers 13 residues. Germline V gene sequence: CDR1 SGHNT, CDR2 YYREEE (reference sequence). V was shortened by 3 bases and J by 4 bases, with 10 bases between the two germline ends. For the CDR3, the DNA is TGTGCCAGCAGCTGGACAGACGGCACTGAAGCTTTCTTT. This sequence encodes CASSWTDGTEAFF.

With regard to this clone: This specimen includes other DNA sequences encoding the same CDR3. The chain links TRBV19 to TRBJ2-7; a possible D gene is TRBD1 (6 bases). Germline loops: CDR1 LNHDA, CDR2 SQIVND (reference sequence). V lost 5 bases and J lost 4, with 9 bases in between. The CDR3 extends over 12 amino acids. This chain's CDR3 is CASSRRGYEQYF. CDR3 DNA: TGTGCCAGTAGTCGAAGGGGGTACGAGCAGTACTTC.

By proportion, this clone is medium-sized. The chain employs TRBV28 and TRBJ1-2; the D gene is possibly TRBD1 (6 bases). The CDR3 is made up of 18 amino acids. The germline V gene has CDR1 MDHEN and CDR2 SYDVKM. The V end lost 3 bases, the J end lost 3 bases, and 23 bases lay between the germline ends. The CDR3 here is CASSFSPFTGSDDYGYTF. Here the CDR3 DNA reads TGTGCCAGCAGTTTTTCCCCGTTCACAGGGTCGGACGACTATGGCTACACCTTC.

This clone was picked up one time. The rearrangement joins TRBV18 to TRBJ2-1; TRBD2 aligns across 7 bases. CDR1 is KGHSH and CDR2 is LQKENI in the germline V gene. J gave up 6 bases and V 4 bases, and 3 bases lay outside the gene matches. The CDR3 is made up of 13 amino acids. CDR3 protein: CASSRGTTNEQFF. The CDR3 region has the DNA TGTGCCAGCTCACGGGGGACTACCAATGAGCAGTTCTTC.

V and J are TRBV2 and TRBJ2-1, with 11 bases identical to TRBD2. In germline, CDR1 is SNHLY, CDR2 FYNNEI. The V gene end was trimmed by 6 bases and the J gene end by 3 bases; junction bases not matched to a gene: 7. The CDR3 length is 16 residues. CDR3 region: CASSQLAGVSYNEQFF. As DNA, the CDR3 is TGTGCCAGCAGCCAACTAGCGGGAGTTAGCTACAATGAGCAGTTCTTC.

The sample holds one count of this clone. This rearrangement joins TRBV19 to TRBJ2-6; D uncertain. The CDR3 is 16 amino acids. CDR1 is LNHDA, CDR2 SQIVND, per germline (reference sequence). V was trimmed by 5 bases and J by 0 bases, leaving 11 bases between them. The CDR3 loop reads CASSPDKISGANVLTF. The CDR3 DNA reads TGTGCCAGTAGTCCCGATAAGATCTCTGGGGCCAACGTCCTGACTTTC.

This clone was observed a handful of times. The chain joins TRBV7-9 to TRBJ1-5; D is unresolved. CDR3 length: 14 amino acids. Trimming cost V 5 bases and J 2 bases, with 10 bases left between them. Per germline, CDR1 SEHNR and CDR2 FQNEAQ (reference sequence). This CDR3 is CASSPIRGNQPQHF. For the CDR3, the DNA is TGTGCCAGCAGCCCTATTCGAGGCAATCAGCCCCAGCATTTT.

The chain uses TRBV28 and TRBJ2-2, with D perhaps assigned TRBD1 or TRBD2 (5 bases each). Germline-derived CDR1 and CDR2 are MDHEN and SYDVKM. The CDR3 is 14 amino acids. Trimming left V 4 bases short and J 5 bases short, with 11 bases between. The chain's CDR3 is CASSSGALTGELFF. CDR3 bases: TGTGCCAGCAGTTCCGGGGCCCTGACCGGGGAGCTGTTTTTT. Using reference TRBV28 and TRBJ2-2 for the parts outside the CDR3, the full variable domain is DVKVTQSSRYLVKRTGEKVFLECVQDMDHENMFWYRQDPGLGLRLIYFSYDVKMKEKGDIPEGYSVSREKKERFSLILESASTNQTSMYLCASSSGALTGELFFGEGSRLTVL.

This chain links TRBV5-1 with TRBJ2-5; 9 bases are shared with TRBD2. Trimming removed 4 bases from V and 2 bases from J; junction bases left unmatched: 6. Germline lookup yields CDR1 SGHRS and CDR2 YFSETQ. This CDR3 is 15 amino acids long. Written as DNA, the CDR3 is TGCGCCAGCAGCCGGACTAGCGCGTTACAAGAGACCCAGTACTTC. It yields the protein CASSRTSALQETQYF.

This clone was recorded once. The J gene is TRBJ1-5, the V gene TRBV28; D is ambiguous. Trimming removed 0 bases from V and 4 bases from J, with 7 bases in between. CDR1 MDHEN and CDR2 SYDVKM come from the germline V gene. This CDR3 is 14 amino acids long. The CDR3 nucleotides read TGTGCCAGCAGTTTATGGCAGGAAAATCAGCCCCAGCATTTT. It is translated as CASSLWQENQPQHF.

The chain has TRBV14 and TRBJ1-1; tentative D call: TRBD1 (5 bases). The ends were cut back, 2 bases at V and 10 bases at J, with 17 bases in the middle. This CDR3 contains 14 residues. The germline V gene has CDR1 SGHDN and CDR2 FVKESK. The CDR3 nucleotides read TGTGCCAGCAGCCAACGTCGTACAGGCGGTGGAGCTTTCTTT. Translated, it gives CASSQRRTGGGAFF.

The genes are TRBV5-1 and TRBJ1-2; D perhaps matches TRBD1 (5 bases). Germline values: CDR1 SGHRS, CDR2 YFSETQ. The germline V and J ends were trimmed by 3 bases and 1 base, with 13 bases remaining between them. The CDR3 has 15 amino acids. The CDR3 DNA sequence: TGCGCCAGCAGCTCCGGACAAAACTTTAACTATGGCTACACCTTC. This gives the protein CASSSGQNFNYGYTF.

The CDR3 spells CAWKTGYQETQYF. The CDR3 DNA reads TGTGCCTGGAAGACAGGGTACCAAGAGACCCAGTACTTC. The rearrangement joins TRBV30 to TRBJ2-5; 7 bases are shared with TRBD1. The V segment lost 4 bases and the J segment 0 bases; nucleotides outside the gene matches: 2. The CDR3 runs 13 residues. Germline V gene lookup returns CDR1 GTSNPN and CDR2 SVGIG (reference sequence). The complete variable domain, with remaining parts taken from reference TRBV30 and TRBJ2-5, reads SQTIHQWPATLVQPVGSPLSLECTVEGTSNPNLYWYRQAAGRGLQLLFYSVGIGQISSEVPQNLSASRPQDRQFILSSKKLLLSDSGFYLCAWKTGYQETQYFGPGTRLLVL.